This TCR beta chain was captured in a study of pediatric ulcerative colitis. Study outcomes and limitations: Repertoires came from total lymphocyte DNA, not specific subsets. Rectal pinch biopsies may have included blood-derived T cells, especially in patients with overt colitis.

This table comes from immunoSEQ multiplex PCR, and its TCRdb copy is limited to in-frame clones, with some not included. The sample holds about 24,000 clones, roughly 71% seen once. This CDR3 contains 14 residues. Per germline, CDR1 LNHDA and CDR2 SQIVND (reference sequence). Trimming took off 8 bases at V and 1 base at J, with 15 bases between the two ends. During colonoscopy, one to two rectal pinch biopsies were collected. As regards this clone: Its antigen is not known.

This TCR was sampled from a boy between 10 and 17 years old with severe ulcerative colitis. Sequencing used gut tissue. The chain employs TRBV19 and TRBJ2-7; D might be TRBD1 (6 bases). The CDR3 reads CASAENRDSYEQYF. CDR3 coding DNA: TGTGCCAGTGCAGAAAACAGGGATTCCTACGAGCAGTACTTC. Variable domain in full (rest from reference TRBV19 and TRBJ2-7): DGGITQSPKYLFRKEGQNVTLSCEQNLNHDAMYWYRQDPGQGLRLIYYSQIVNDFQKGDIAEGYSVSREKKESFPLTVTSAQKNPTAFYLCASAENRDSYEQYFGPGTRLTVT.